Below are 23 T cell receptor beta chains sequenced from a single sample in a study of OX40 agonist ivuxolimab in advanced cancers. Measured with immunoSEQ multiplex PCR; TCRdb has only the in-frame clones, and not every one. The sample consists of fewer than 85,000 clones, 80% to 90% of them appearing once. Here the sequenced sample was CD4+ or CD8+ T cells sorted from blood, taken in a trial of the OX40 agonist ivuxolimab. The receptor source for this set is an adult with an advanced solid tumor such as melanoma, head and neck, liver or kidney cancer.

The V gene is TRBV5-8, the J gene TRBJ2-3; 7 bases are a match to TRBD2. CDR3 length: 16 residues. The ends lost 1 base at V and 2 bases at J; junction bases unmatched: 7. CDR1 is SGHTS, CDR2 YDEGEE, per germline. The CDR3 sequence: CASSLRGGLNTDTQYF. The CDR3 DNA sequence: TGTGCCAGCAGCTTGCGCGGGGGTCTTAACACAGATACGCAGTATTTT.

V usage is TRBV2 and J usage is TRBJ2-5; 10 bases agree with TRBD2. The CDR3 spans 15 residues. The ends lost 5 bases at V and 1 base at J; junction bases unmatched: 4. Germline loops: CDR1 SNHLY, CDR2 FYNNEI. This chain's CDR3 is CASSPRTSGQETQYF. The CDR3 bases are TGTGCCAGCAGTCCACGGACTAGCGGCCAAGAGACCCAGTACTTC.

This clone has only a few counts. The genes are TRBV5-6 and TRBJ2-6; perhaps TRBD2 as D (6 bases). V was clipped by 6 bases and J by 6 bases, with 16 bases between them. The CDR3 has 15 residues. The germline V gene has CDR1 SGHDT and CDR2 YYEEEE. The CDR3 is CASTPGRGEANVLTF. CDR3 nucleotide sequence: TGTGCCAGCACCCCTGGGCGGGGAGAGGCCAACGTCCTGACTTTC.

CDR3 sequence: CAWSIGQGYQPQHF. For the CDR3, the DNA is TGTGCCTGGAGTATAGGGCAGGGATATCAGCCCCAGCATTTT. The genes are TRBV30 and TRBJ1-5, with TRBD1 as a possible D gene (5 bases). Germline-derived CDR1 and CDR2 are GTSNPN and SVGIG (reference sequence). CDR3 length: 14 amino acids. V lost 2 bases, J lost 5 bases, and 13 bases lay in between.

The chain is built from TRBV19 and TRBJ1-5; 7 bases fit TRBD1. Germline V CDR1 and CDR2: LNHDA, SQIVND (reference sequence). J lost 5 bases, V lost 6 bases, and 7 bases had no gene match. The CDR3 extends over 14 amino acids. CDR3 sequence: CASSQGDGYQPQHF. Here the CDR3 DNA reads TGTGCCAGTAGCCAGGGGGACGGATATCAGCCCCAGCATTTT.

CDR3 protein: CASSLYPPGANNEQFF. In DNA, the CDR3 is TGTGCCAGCAGCTTATACCCTCCGGGGGCAAACAATGAGCAGTTCTTC. The chain employs TRBV7-2 and TRBJ2-1; D may be TRBD1 or TRBD2 (6 bases each). Trimming pared 2 bases from V and 5 bases from J, leaving 16 bases between. There are 16 residues in the CDR3. The germline CDR1 and CDR2 sequences are SGHTA and FQGNSA. The full variable domain, with the rest looked up from reference TRBV7-2 and TRBJ2-1, is GAGVSQSPSNKVTEKGKDVELRCDPISGHTALYWYRQSLGQGLEFLIYFQGNSAPDKSGLPSDRFSAERTGGSVSTLTIQRTQQEDSAVYLCASSLYPPGANNEQFFGPGTRLTVL.

V is TRBV6-5 and J is TRBJ1-1, with D unresolved. This CDR3 is built from 15 residues. Trimming removed 0 bases at V and 6 bases at J, with 14 bases between. Germline V CDR1 and CDR2: MNHEY, SVGAGI. The CDR3 DNA follows: TGTGCCAGCAGTTACTCCCGGACCGCTGGGGCTGAAGCTTTCTTT. Translating it yields CASSYSRTAGAEAFF.

The J gene is TRBJ2-7, the V gene TRBV9, with D tentatively TRBD2 (5 bases). The CDR3 is made up of 14 amino acids. The germline V and J ends were trimmed by 4 bases and 3 bases, with 14 bases remaining between them. Germline V gene sequence: CDR1 SGDLS, CDR2 YYNGEE. Written as DNA, the CDR3 is TGTGCCAGCAGCCTTCGGACGGAGGACTACGAGCAGTACTTC. Protein: CASSLRTEDYEQYF.

V gene TRBV19 combines with J gene TRBJ1-2; D call uncertain. The length of the CDR3 is 14 residues. V lost 10 bases and J 3 bases, leaving 18 bases between the germline ends. Germline V gene sequence: CDR1 LNHDA, CDR2 SQIVND (reference sequence). CDR3 loop: CATHRGFGDYGYTF. CDR3 coding DNA: TGTGCCACTCACCGCGGGTTTGGGGACTATGGCTACACCTTC.

V is TRBV19 and J is TRBJ1-5; D is undetermined. This CDR3 comprises 12 residues. Germline V gene data show CDR1 as LNHDA and CDR2 as SQIVND (reference sequence). With 9 bases removed from V and 3 bases from J, the gap between germline ends came to 9 bases. The CDR3 DNA reads TGTGCCAGCCGTCCGGCCAATCAGCCCCAGCATTTT. Protein sequence: CASRPANQPQHF. Supplemented by reference TRBV19 and TRBJ1-5, the full variable domain reads DGGITQSPKYLFRKEGQNVTLSCEQNLNHDAMYWYRQDPGQGLRLIYYSQIVNDFQKGDIAEGYSVSREKKESFPLTVTSAQKNPTAFYLCASRPANQPQHFGDGTRLSIL.

This sequence joins TRBV28 and TRBJ2-7, with D possibly being TRBD2 (5 bases). V was shortened by 6 bases and J by 2 bases, with 11 bases between the two germline ends. This CDR3 has 13 amino acids. Germline CDR1 is MDHEN and CDR2 is SYDVKM. This CDR3 is CASSHGVAYEQYF. The CDR3 DNA follows: TGTGCCAGCAGCCACGGGGTGGCCTACGAGCAGTACTTC.

This chain links TRBV11-2 with TRBJ2-3; 9 bases map to TRBD2. The V gene's germline CDR1 is SGHAT and CDR2 FQNNGV. The CDR3 loop spans 17 amino acids. V gave up 0 bases and J gave up 8 bases; unmatched junction bases: 12. This chain's CDR3 is CASSLDRRRGGVSTQYF. For the CDR3, the DNA is TGTGCCAGCAGCTTAGATCGGAGGCGGGGGGGTGTTAGTACGCAGTATTTT. Drawing the rest from reference TRBV11-2 and TRBJ2-3, the complete variable domain is EAGVAQSPRYKIIEKRQSVAFWCNPISGHATLYWYQQILGQGPKLLIQFQNNGVVDDSQLPKDRFSAERLKGVDSTLKIQPAKLEDSAVYLCASSLDRRRGGVSTQYFGPGTRLTVL.

V gene TRBV5-6 combines with J gene TRBJ2-1, with D possibly being TRBD1 (5 bases). V lost 4 bases and J 10 bases, leaving 15 bases between the germline ends. Per the germline V gene, CDR1 is SGHDT and CDR2 is YYEEEE. The length of the CDR3 is 13 residues. CDR3 nucleotide sequence: TGTGCCAGCAGCCCCAGGGTGGGGTACGAGCAGTTCTTC. This codes for CASSPRVGYEQFF. Filled out from reference TRBV5-6 and TRBJ2-1, the complete variable domain reads DAGVTQSPTHLIKTRGQQVTLRCSPKSGHDTVSWYQQALGQGPQFIFQYYEEEERQRGNFPDRFSGHQFPNYSSELNVNALLLGDSALYLCASSPRVGYEQFFGPGTRLTVL.

This clone was seen just once. V is TRBV10-3 and J is TRBJ2-5; 12 bases are shared with TRBD2. Germline CDR1 and CDR2: ENHRY and SYGVKD. With V trimmed by 4 bases and J by 2 bases, 11 bases remained unmatched. The CDR3 runs 18 residues. The chain's CDR3 is CAISGPTSGGQYQETQYF. CDR3 nucleotides: TGTGCCATCAGTGGACCAACTAGCGGGGGGCAATATCAAGAGACCCAGTACTTC.

A few counts support this clone. CDR3 nucleotide sequence: TGCGCCAGCAGTGAGTCGAGGGAACGCGAGCAGTACTTC. It specifies CASSESREREQYF. The chain joins TRBV10-2 to TRBJ2-7, with D perhaps TRBD2 (5 bases). This CDR3 comprises 13 residues. V dropped 0 bases and J dropped 6 bases, with 9 bases sitting between them. Germline-derived CDR1 and CDR2 are WSHSY and SAAADI.

This chain uses TRBV28 with TRBJ1-2; D gene ambiguous. Trimming stripped 5 bases from V and 4 bases from J, with 8 bases between. The CDR3 has 12 residues. Looked up from germline, CDR1 is MDHEN and CDR2 is SYDVKM. In DNA, the CDR3 is TGTGCCAGCAGTACGCAATCCTATGGCTACACCTTC. It translates to CASSTQSYGYTF.

The chain employs TRBV2 and TRBJ1-2; D not certain. Deletions cut 8 bases from V and 8 bases from J, with 12 bases between. CDR3 size: 11 residues. Germline V gene lookup returns CDR1 SNHLY and CDR2 FYNNEI. The CDR3 DNA reads as TGTGCCAGCGGGGTAGGATCCGGCTACACCTTC. Translation gives CASGVGSGYTF.

V gene TRBV2 combines with J gene TRBJ2-3; D is perhaps TRBD1 (6 bases). Trimming cost V 3 bases and J 2 bases, with 15 bases left between them. Germline CDR1 and CDR2: SNHLY and FYNNEI. CDR3 length: 16 residues. CDR3 nucleotide sequence: TGTGCCAGCAGTGAGTCACGGGGACACTACACAGATACGCAGTATTTT. Protein product: CASSESRGHYTDTQYF.

The chain is built from TRBV11-3 and TRBJ2-7, with D perhaps TRBD1 or TRBD2 (6 bases each). CDR1 SGHNT and CDR2 YENEEA come from the germline V gene. The CDR3 sequence is 16 residues long. V was shortened by 5 bases and J by 4 bases, with 21 bases between the two germline ends. The CDR3 sequence is CASSPPHPGAKYEQYF. The CDR3 bases are TGTGCCAGCAGCCCCCCCCATCCGGGGGCAAAGTACGAGCAGTACTTC.

The chain recombines TRBV7-9 with TRBJ2-1, with D perhaps TRBD1 or TRBD2 (6 bases each). Between the trimmed V and J ends, which lost 5 bases and 3 bases, there was a span of 14 bases. In germline, CDR1 is SEHNR, CDR2 FQNEAQ (reference sequence). The CDR3 runs 15 residues. CDR3 sequence reads: CASSAPGAVYNEQFF. The CDR3 DNA follows: TGTGCCAGCAGCGCCCCGGGGGCAGTCTACAATGAGCAGTTCTTC.

As to this clone: The same CDR3 is also encoded by other DNA sequences in this sample. This CDR3 is CASSLEGNTEAFF. The CDR3 region has the DNA TGTGCCAGCAGCTTAGAGGGGAACACTGAAGCTTTCTTT. This chain connects TRBV7-9 to TRBJ1-1; no firm D call. This CDR3 has 13 residues. Deletions cut 1 base from V and 1 base from J, with 4 bases between. CDR1 is SEHNR and CDR2 is FQNEAQ in the germline V gene (reference sequence). Complete variable domain (other parts from reference TRBV7-9 and TRBJ1-1): DTGVSQNPRHKITKRGQNVTFRCDPISEHNRLYWYRQTLGQGPEFLTYFQNEAQLEKSRLLSDRFSAERPKGSFSTLEIQRTEQGDSAMYLCASSLEGNTEAFFGQGTRLTVV.

The chain couples TRBV19 to TRBJ1-5; TRBD1 is a possible D gene (5 bases). V was shortened by 0 bases and J by 0 bases, with 12 bases between the two germline ends. The CDR3 spans 17 residues. Germline CDR1 LNHDA, CDR2 SQIVND (reference sequence). CDR3 DNA: TGTGCCAGTAGTATAGAGGGGGTCAGTTATAGCAATCAGCCCCAGCATTTT. Residues: CASSIEGVSYSNQPQHF.

This clone was seen a handful of times. V and J are TRBV6-1 and TRBJ1-5; D gene ambiguous. This CDR3 is 12 amino acids long. CDR1 MNHNS and CDR2 SASEGT come from the germline V gene. Trimming took off 6 bases at V and 1 base at J, with 4 bases between the two ends. DNA for the CDR3: TGTGCCAGCAGGAACAGCAATCAGCCCCAGCATTTT. Its protein is CASRNSNQPQHF.